The 24 T cell receptor beta chains given below trace back to one sample, sequenced in a study of identical twins. TCRdb reanalysed the 5' RACE reads using MiXCR and keeps one entry per CDR3 protein. The sample shows 1.5 million to 2 million distinct CDR3 sequences, less than 35% of them seen only once. Sequenced material: cord blood. The receptors come from a newborn girl in good health.

This clonotype was counted many times. At one end the junction does not follow the germline gene, possibly because of a read error. The chain has TRBV5-1 and TRBJ2-7; 10 bases fit TRBD1. Germline CDR1 SGHRS, CDR2 YFSETQ. The CDR3 totals 11 residues. The CDR3, as DNA: TGTGCCAGCAGGACAGGGGGCGAGCAGTACTTC. Amino acid sequence: CASRTGGEQYF.

Only a few counts were recorded for this clonotype. The CDR3 region is CASSPPTTNYGYTF. As DNA, the CDR3 is TGTGCCAGCAGCCCCCCGACAACTAACTATGGCTACACCTTC. The V call is TRBV7-9, the J call TRBJ1-2; D is uncertain. Trimming removed 5 bases from V and 0 bases from J, with 10 bases in between. The CDR3 loop spans 14 amino acids. The V gene's germline CDR1 is SEHNR and CDR2 FQNEAQ (reference sequence).

This clonotype was recorded a few times. The chain couples TRBV5-6 to TRBJ2-7; no clear D gene. CDR1 SGHDT and CDR2 YYEEEE come from the germline V gene. V was trimmed by 1 base and J by 2 bases, leaving 7 bases between them. CDR3 length: 13 residues. The DNA of the CDR3 is TGTGCCAGCAGCTTGATGGCAACCTACGAGCAGTACTTC. This gives the protein CASSLMATYEQYF.

This clonotype was observed a handful of times. The CDR3 nucleotides read TGCAGTGCTAGAGATAGGGGGACAGGGTACAATGAGCAGTTCTTC. It specifies CSARDRGTGYNEQFF. The chain links TRBV20-1 to TRBJ2-1; 9 positions agree with TRBD1. Germline CDR1 reads DFQATT; CDR2 reads SNEGSKA (reference sequence). The CDR3 contains 15 residues. Trimming at V came to 0 bases and at J to 4 bases, leaving 4 bases not matched to a gene.

The chain links TRBV20-1 to TRBJ2-1, with D perhaps matching TRBD2 (6 bases). Trimming stripped 2 bases from V and 4 bases from J, with 12 bases between. The CDR3 consists of 14 residues. Germline V CDR1 and CDR2: DFQATT, SNEGSKA (reference sequence). The CDR3 region has the DNA TGCAGTGCTAGAATGGCTAGCGCTTACAATGAGCAGTTCTTC. Protein product: CSARMASAYNEQFF.

There are many counts of this clonotype. This chain connects TRBV5-1 to TRBJ2-5; TRBD1 matches 7 bases. Losses at the gene ends were 6 bases for V and 5 bases for J; bases not matched to a gene: 7. There are 13 residues in the CDR3. CDR1 and CDR2 from the germline V gene are SGHRS and YFSETQ. CDR3 sequence reads: CASNVQGFETQYF. Written as DNA, the CDR3 is TGCGCCAGCAACGTACAGGGGTTCGAGACCCAGTACTTC.

This clonotype was detected once. The chain has TRBV20-1 and TRBJ2-4, with TRBD2 matching 9 bases. CDR1 is DFQATT, CDR2 SNEGSKA, per germline (reference sequence). The J segment lost 13 bases and the V segment lost 3 bases, leaving 19 bases of the junction unmatched. The CDR3 sequence is 16 residues long. For the CDR3, the DNA is TGCAGTGCTAGTCCCAGACTAGCGGCACCCTACAATGAGCAGTACTTC. Its protein is CSASPRLAAPYNEQYF.

This clonotype turned up a few times. CDR3 region: CASSPAGLAGNYNEQFF. For the CDR3, the DNA is TGTGCCAGCAGCCCCGCCGGACTAGCGGGAAACTACAATGAGCAGTTCTTC. This chain joins TRBV7-8 and TRBJ2-1, with 12 bases matching TRBD2. Germline CDR1 is SGHVS and CDR2 is FQNEAQ. J gave up 3 bases and V 5 bases, and 8 bases lay outside the gene matches. The CDR3 length is 17 residues.

The chain links TRBV10-3 to TRBJ1-1, with D perhaps TRBD1 (5 bases). V was trimmed by 3 bases and J by 0 bases, leaving 11 bases between them. Germline-derived CDR1 and CDR2 are ENHRY and SYGVKD. CDR3 length equals 15 residues. The CDR3 here is CAISEGGAMNTEAFF. In nucleotides, the CDR3 is TGTGCCATCAGTGAAGGAGGGGCCATGAACACTGAAGCTTTCTTT.

The sample holds one count of this clonotype. The chain joins TRBV28 to TRBJ2-7; 7 bases map to TRBD1. J lost 3 bases, V lost 6 bases, and 8 bases had no gene match. The length of the CDR3 is 14 residues. CDR1 is MDHEN and CDR2 is SYDVKM in the germline V gene. CDR3 in amino acids: CASRGTVTFYEQYF. The CDR3 nucleotides are TGTGCCAGCAGGGGGACAGTGACATTCTACGAGCAGTACTTC.

The chain couples TRBV29-1 to TRBJ2-7; 7 bases map to TRBD1. CDR3 length equals 13 residues. Trimming cost V 5 bases and J 3 bases; bases outside gene matches: 7. Germline lookup yields CDR1 SQVTM and CDR2 ANQGSEA. The CDR3 bases are TGCAGCGTTCATGATGGGGACAGCTACGAGCAGTACTTC. Its protein product is CSVHDGDSYEQYF.

This clonotype occurred many times. J is TRBJ2-1 and V is TRBV6-5; 9 bases align to TRBD1. Germline values: CDR1 MNHEY, CDR2 SVGAGI. This CDR3 region has 14 residues. V lost 5 bases and J lost 3; bases outside the gene matches: 2. CDR3: CASSPDRGYNEQFF. CDR3 in DNA: TGTGCCAGCAGTCCGGACAGGGGCTACAATGAGCAGTTCTTC.

As regards this clonotype: One end of the junction fails to match germline, which may point to a read error. The rearrangement uses TRBV28 and TRBJ2-5; TRBD1 matches at 9 bases. The CDR3 is 16 residues long. Germline V lookup: CDR1 MDHEN, CDR2 SYDVKM. CDR3: CASSPLGQGQRETRYF. Here the CDR3 DNA reads TGTGCCAGCAGTCCGCTCGGACAGGGGCAAAGGGAGACCCGGTACTTC.

CDR3 protein: CASSDGRASGTDTQYF. CDR3 nucleotides: TGTGCCAGCAGCGATGGGAGGGCTAGCGGCACAGATACGCAGTATTTT. This chain joins TRBV11-2 and TRBJ2-3; 7 bases fit TRBD2. The junction had 9 bases not matched to a gene; V was cut back by 5 bases and J by 1 base. CDR1 SGHAT and CDR2 FQNNGV come from the germline V gene. The CDR3 contains 16 residues.

V is TRBV2 and J is TRBJ2-5; TRBD1 or TRBD2 may be the D gene (6 bases each). The CDR3 has 15 amino acids. In germline, CDR1 is SNHLY, CDR2 FYNNEI. V gave up 0 bases and J gave up 3 bases, with 11 bases separating them. The chain's CDR3 is CASSEAPRGEETQYF. CDR3 in DNA: TGTGCCAGCAGTGAAGCGCCGAGGGGGGAAGAGACCCAGTACTTC.

V gene TRBV28 combines with J gene TRBJ2-3; TRBD2 matches 7 bases. The CDR3 extends over 14 amino acids. CDR1 and CDR2 from the germline V gene are MDHEN and SYDVKM. The J segment lost 4 bases and the V segment lost 3 bases, leaving 4 bases of the junction unmatched. In DNA, the CDR3 is TGTGCCAGCAGTTTTCAGCGGGAAGCAGATACGCAGTATTTT. Translated: CASSFQREADTQYF.

The chain combines TRBV4-2 with TRBJ1-2; D is unclear. CDR3 size: 14 residues. V shed 6 bases and J shed 1 base, with 12 bases lying between them. In germline, CDR1 is LGHNA, CDR2 YNFKEQ. The CDR3 region has the DNA TGTGCCAGCAGTGGACGAGGACTTAACTATGGCTACACCTTC. Translation: CASSGRGLNYGYTF.

This clonotype was seen only a few times. The genes are TRBV28 and TRBJ2-7, with D perhaps TRBD1 (7 bases). The CDR3 covers 13 residues. Trimming took off 11 bases at V and 2 bases at J, with 16 bases between the two ends. Germline CDR1 and CDR2: MDHEN and SYDVKM. In nucleotides, the CDR3 is TGTGCCTCCGAGGAGGGGGCTCCCTACGAGCAGTACTTC. Its translation: CASEEGAPYEQYF.

The chain combines TRBV6-2 or TRBV6-3 with TRBJ2-3; maybe TRBD1 (6 bases). With 8 bases removed from V and 0 bases from J, the gap between germline ends came to 18 bases. This CDR3 is built from 16 residues. Germline V gives CDR1 MNHEY, CDR2 SVGEGT. The CDR3 DNA reads TGTGCCAGCGGACCTTCCGGGACACCGAGCACAGATACGCAGTATTTT. Translation: CASGPSGTPSTDTQYF.

This clonotype has just a few counts. This chain links TRBV20-1 with TRBJ1-2, with D unresolved. From germline, CDR1 is DFQATT and CDR2 SNEGSKA (reference sequence). Trimming shortened V by 3 bases and J by 4 bases, and 9 bases separated the two germline ends. CDR3 length: 12 amino acids. In DNA form, the CDR3 reads TGCAGTGCTAGTGGCAGAGCCTATGGCTACACCTTC. Translated, it gives CSASGRAYGYTF.

This clonotype showed up just a few times. The chain couples TRBV5-1 to TRBJ2-5; 10 bases fit TRBD2. This CDR3 has 15 amino acids. The junction had 11 bases not matched to a gene; V was cut back by 1 base and J by 11 bases. CDR1 is SGHRS and CDR2 is YFSETQ in the germline V gene. The CDR3 loop is CASSLPSGRIHEQYF. In nucleotides, the CDR3 is TGCGCCAGCAGCTTGCCTAGCGGGAGAATCCATGAGCAGTACTTC.

In this sample, this clonotype turned up a few times. The rearrangement joins TRBV7-9 to TRBJ2-7; TRBD1 matches at 9 bases. V trimming: 5 bases; J trimming: 2 bases; junction bases outside the gene matches: 16. The V gene's germline CDR1 is SEHNR and CDR2 FQNEAQ (reference sequence). The CDR3 length is 18 residues. CDR3 bases: TGTGCCAGCAGCGATTACGGAGGGCCGGGACAGGGACCCTACGAGCAGTACTTC. Protein sequence: CASSDYGGPGQGPYEQYF. The full variable domain, its missing parts supplied by reference TRBV7-9 and TRBJ2-7, is DTGVSQNPRHKITKRGQNVTFRCDPISEHNRLYWYRQTLGQGPEFLTYFQNEAQLEKSRLLSDRFSAERPKGSFSTLEIQRTEQGDSAMYLCASSDYGGPGQGPYEQYFGPGTRLTVT.

Details on this clonotype: Being one base from a much bigger clone, this may be a read error. The chain joins TRBV29-1 to TRBJ2-1; D is possibly TRBD2 (5 bases). Trimming left V 3 bases short and J 13 bases short, with 16 bases between. This CDR3 contains 12 residues. In germline, CDR1 is SQVTM, CDR2 ANQGSEA. The CDR3 region is CSVDANGETQFF. In DNA form, the CDR3 reads TGCAGCGTTGATGCTAACGGGGAGACCCAGTTCTTC.

There are a few counts of this clonotype. The genes are TRBV20-1 and TRBJ1-2; D gene uncertain. This CDR3 has 14 residues. The V gene lost 0 bases and the J gene lost 1 base, with 9 bases spanning the gap. CDR1 and CDR2 (germline): DFQATT, SNEGSKA (reference sequence). CDR3 DNA sequence: TGCAGTGCTAGAGATCCAACATATAACTATGGCTACACCTTC. It encodes CSARDPTYNYGYTF.